The 7 T cell receptor beta chains below were found in one sample sequenced in a study of tumor and adjacent non-tumor tissue in lung cancer. Three rounds of nested PCR, following a modified ARM-PCR protocol, produced the TCRbeta library. In TCRdb, the multiplex PCR reads were re-called with MiXCR into one record per CDR3 protein. The sample lists 81,000 or so distinct CDR3 sequences, 65% to 90% occurring once. RNA was extracted from bulk tissue without any cell sorting. The specimen was lung tumor tissue. The receptors come from a woman between 50 and 59 years old with non-small cell lung cancer.

On this clonotype: One end of the junction varies from germline; a read error may be responsible. The chain recombines TRBV20-1 with TRBJ2-1; tentatively, D is TRBD1 (6 bases). The CDR3 consists of 13 residues. The germline CDR1 and CDR2 sequences are DFQATT and SNEGSKA (reference sequence). The CDR3 sequence: CSAPRVRGDEHFF. The CDR3 coding sequence is TGCAGTGCTCCCCGGGTCAGGGGTGATGAGCATTTCTTC.

As for this clonotype: Its ends do not fully match the called genes, so a read error is possible. The chain recombines TRBV30 with TRBJ2-7, with D tentatively TRBD1 (6 bases). CDR1 GTSNPN and CDR2 SVGIG come from the germline V gene (reference sequence). This CDR3 is built from 15 residues. CDR3 protein: CARSDETGPYYEQYF. Here the CDR3 DNA reads TGTGCCCGGAGTGATGAGACAGGTCCCTACTACGAACAGTACTTC.

Comment on this clonotype: One junction end disagrees with the germline gene, perhaps due to a read error. The chain uses TRBV28 and TRBJ2-2; D may be TRBD1 or TRBD2 (5 bases each). This CDR3 spans 13 amino acids. The germline CDR1 and CDR2 sequences are MDHEN and SYDVKM. CDR3 sequence reads: CASSQGNTGELLF. Here the CDR3 DNA reads TGCGCCAGCAGTCAGGGAAACACCGGGGAGCTGTTATTT.

J is TRBJ2-5 and V is TRBV20-1, with 8 nucleotides matching TRBD1. This CDR3 has 14 residues. J was trimmed by 8 bases and V by 2 bases; bases with no gene match: 10. Germline V gene sequence: CDR1 DFQATT, CDR2 SNEGSKA (reference sequence). The CDR3 DNA is TGCAGTGCTAGATCCTGGACAGGGTACGATACCCAGTACTTC. It yields the protein CSARSWTGYDTQYF.

On this clonotype itself: Since the CDR3 does not end with the conserved phenylalanine or tryptophan, this likely comes from a read error. This chain uses TRBV6-1 with TRBJ2-1; no definite D call. From germline, CDR1 is MNHNS and CDR2 SASEGT. This CDR3 is built from 14 residues. V was trimmed by 7 bases and J by 0 bases, leaving 10 bases between them. CDR3 residues: CASKLTLSYNEQFS. As DNA, the CDR3 is TGTGCCAGCAAACTGACTCTCTCCTACAATGAGCAGTTCTCC.

This clonotype has only one observation. The genes are TRBV20-1 and TRBJ2-7; D unclear. The closer fit of TRBJ2-1 to the DNA end suggests the J call may be wrong. This CDR3 is 13 amino acids long. CDR1 and CDR2 from the germline V gene are DFQATT and SNEGSKA (reference sequence). CDR3 protein: CSASVVEYYEQFF. CDR3 nucleotides: TGCAGTGCTAGTGTAGTGGAGTACTACGAGCAGTTCTTC.

With respect to this clonotype: One junction end disagrees with the germline gene, perhaps due to a read error. The rearrangement links TRBV28 to TRBJ1-2; the D gene is possibly TRBD1 (5 bases). The CDR3 runs to 14 residues. Germline V gene data show CDR1 as MDHEN and CDR2 as SYDVKM. CDR3 sequence reads: CDSRAGKHGYGYTF. For the CDR3, the DNA is TGTGACAGCAGGGCCGGGAAACATGGGTATGGCTACACCTTC.